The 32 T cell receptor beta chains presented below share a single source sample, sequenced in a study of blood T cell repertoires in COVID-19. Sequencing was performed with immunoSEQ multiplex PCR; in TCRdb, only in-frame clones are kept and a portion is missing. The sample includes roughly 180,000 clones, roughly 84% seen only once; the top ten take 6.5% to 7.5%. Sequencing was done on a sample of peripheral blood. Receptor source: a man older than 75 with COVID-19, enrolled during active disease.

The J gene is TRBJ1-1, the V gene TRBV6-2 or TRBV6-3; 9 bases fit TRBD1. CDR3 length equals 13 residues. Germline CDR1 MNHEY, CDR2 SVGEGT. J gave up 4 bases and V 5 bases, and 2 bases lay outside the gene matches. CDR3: CASSRTGVTEAFF. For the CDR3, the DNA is TGTGCCAGCAGTCGGACAGGGGTCACTGAAGCTTTCTTT.

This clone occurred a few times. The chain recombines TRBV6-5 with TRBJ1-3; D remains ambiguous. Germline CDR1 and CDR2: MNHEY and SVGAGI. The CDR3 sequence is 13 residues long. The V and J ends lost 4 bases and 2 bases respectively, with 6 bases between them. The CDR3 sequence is CASSWAPGNTIYF. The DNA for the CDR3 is TGTGCCAGCAGTTGGGCACCTGGAAACACCATATATTTT.

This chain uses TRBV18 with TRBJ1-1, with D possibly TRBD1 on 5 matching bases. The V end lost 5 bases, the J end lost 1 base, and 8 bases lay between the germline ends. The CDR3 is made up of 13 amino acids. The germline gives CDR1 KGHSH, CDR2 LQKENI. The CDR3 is CASSFGQNTEAFF. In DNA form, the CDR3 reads TGTGCCAGCTCATTCGGACAGAACACTGAAGCTTTCTTT.

The CDR3 sequence: CATRDGGGYTEAFF. For the CDR3, the DNA is TGTGCCACAAGAGACGGAGGGGGCTACACTGAAGCTTTCTTT. This chain connects TRBV15 to TRBJ1-1; 7 positions agree with TRBD1. The J segment lost 3 bases and the V segment lost 9 bases, leaving 10 bases of the junction unmatched. The germline V gene has CDR1 LNHNV and CDR2 YYDKDF (reference sequence). This CDR3 is built from 14 residues.

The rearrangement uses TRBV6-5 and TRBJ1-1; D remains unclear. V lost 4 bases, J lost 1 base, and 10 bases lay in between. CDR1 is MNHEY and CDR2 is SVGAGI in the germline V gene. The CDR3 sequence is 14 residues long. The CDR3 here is CASSSTWRNTEAFF. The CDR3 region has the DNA TGTGCCAGCAGTTCGACCTGGAGGAACACTGAAGCTTTCTTT.

The CDR3: CASREMGQGYTDTQYF. The CDR3 bases are TGTGCCAGCAGAGAAATGGGACAGGGATACACAGATACGCAGTATTTT. The chain has TRBV6-1 and TRBJ2-3; 9 bases are shared with TRBD1. This CDR3 contains 16 residues. Germline values: CDR1 MNHNS, CDR2 SASEGT. The junction had 9 bases not matched to a gene; V was cut back by 6 bases and J by 2 bases.

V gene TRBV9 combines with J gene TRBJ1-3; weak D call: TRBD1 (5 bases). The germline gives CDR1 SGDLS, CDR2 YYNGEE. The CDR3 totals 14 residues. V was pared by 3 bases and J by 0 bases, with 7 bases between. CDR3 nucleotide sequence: TGTGCCAGCAGCGCGCAGGGCTCTGGAAACACCATATATTTT. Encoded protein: CASSAQGSGNTIYF.

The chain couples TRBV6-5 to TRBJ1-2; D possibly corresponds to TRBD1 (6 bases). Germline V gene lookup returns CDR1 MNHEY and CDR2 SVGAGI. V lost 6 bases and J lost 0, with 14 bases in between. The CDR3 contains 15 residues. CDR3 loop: CASRASGVANYGYTF. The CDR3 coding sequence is TGTGCCAGCAGAGCTTCAGGGGTGGCTAACTATGGCTACACCTTC.

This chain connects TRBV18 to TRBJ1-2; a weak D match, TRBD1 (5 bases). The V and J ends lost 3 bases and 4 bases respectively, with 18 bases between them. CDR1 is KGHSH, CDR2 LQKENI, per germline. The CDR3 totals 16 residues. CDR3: CASSPDRQQRGYGYTF. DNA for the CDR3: TGTGCCAGCTCACCCGACAGACAACAAAGGGGCTATGGCTACACCTTC.

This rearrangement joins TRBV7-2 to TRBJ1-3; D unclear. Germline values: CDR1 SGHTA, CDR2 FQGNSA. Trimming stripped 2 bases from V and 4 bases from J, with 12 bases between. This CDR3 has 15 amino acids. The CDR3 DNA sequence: TGTGCCAGCAGCTTACTCGGGAGGGCCGGAAACACCATATATTTT. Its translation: CASSLLGRAGNTIYF.

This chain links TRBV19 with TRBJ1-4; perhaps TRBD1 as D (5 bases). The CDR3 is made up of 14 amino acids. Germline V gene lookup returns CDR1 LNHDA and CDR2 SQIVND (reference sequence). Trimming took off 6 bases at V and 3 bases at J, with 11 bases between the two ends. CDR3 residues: CASRAQGSNEKLFF. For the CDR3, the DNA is TGTGCCAGTAGAGCCCAGGGTTCTAATGAAAAACTGTTTTTT. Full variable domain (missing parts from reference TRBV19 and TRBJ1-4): DGGITQSPKYLFRKEGQNVTLSCEQNLNHDAMYWYRQDPGQGLRLIYYSQIVNDFQKGDIAEGYSVSREKKESFPLTVTSAQKNPTAFYLCASRAQGSNEKLFFGSGTQLSVL.

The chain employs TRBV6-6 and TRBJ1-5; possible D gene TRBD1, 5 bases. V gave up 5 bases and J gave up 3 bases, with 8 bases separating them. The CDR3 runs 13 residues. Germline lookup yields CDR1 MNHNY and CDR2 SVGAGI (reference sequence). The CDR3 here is CASSTGFNQPQHF. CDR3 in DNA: TGTGCCAGCAGTACAGGATTCAATCAGCCCCAGCATTTT.

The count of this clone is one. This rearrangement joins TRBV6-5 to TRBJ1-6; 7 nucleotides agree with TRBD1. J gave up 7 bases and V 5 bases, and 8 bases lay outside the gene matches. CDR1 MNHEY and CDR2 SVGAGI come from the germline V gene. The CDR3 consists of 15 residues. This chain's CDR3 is CASSPSDRNNSPLHF. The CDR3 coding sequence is TGTGCCAGCAGTCCATCGGACAGGAACAATTCACCCCTCCACTTT.

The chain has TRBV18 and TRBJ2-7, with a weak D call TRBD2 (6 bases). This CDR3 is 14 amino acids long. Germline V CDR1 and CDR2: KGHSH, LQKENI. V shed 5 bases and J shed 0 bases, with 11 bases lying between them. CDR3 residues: CASSGDGSSYEQYF. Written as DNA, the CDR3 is TGTGCCAGCTCAGGGGACGGGAGCTCCTACGAGCAGTACTTC.

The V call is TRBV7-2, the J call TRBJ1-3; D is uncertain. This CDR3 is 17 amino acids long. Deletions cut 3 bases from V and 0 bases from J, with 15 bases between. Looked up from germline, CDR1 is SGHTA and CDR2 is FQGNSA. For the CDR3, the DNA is TGTGCCAGCAGCTTCTCGGTCATACCGAGCTCTGGAAACACCATATATTTT. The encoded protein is CASSFSVIPSSGNTIYF.

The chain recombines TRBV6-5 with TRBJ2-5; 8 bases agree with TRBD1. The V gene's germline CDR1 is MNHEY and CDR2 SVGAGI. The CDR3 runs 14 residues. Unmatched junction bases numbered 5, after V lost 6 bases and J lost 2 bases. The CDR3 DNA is TGTGCCAGCAGGAATTGGGACAGGCAAGAGACCCAGTACTTC. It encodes CASRNWDRQETQYF.

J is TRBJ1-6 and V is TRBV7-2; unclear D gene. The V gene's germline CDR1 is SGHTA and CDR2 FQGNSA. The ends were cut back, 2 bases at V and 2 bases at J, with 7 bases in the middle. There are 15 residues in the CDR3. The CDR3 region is CASSLQATYNSPLHF. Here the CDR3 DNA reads TGTGCCAGCAGCTTACAGGCTACCTATAATTCACCCCTCCACTTT.

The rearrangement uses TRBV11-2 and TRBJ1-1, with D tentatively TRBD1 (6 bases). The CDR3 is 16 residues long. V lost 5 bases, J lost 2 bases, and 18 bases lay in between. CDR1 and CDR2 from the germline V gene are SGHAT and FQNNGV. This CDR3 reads CASSLDSRGFNTEAFF. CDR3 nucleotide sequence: TGTGCCAGCAGCCTCGACTCCAGGGGTTTCAACACTGAAGCTTTCTTT.

The CDR3 here is CAISNPKGALNTEAFF. CDR3 DNA sequence: TGTGCCATCAGTAACCCCAAGGGGGCCTTGAACACTGAAGCTTTCTTT. The gene calls are TRBV10-3 and TRBJ1-1; TRBD1 aligns across 7 bases. There are 16 residues in the CDR3. The junction had 9 bases not matched to a gene; V was cut back by 5 bases and J by 0 bases. CDR1 ENHRY and CDR2 SYGVKD come from the germline V gene.

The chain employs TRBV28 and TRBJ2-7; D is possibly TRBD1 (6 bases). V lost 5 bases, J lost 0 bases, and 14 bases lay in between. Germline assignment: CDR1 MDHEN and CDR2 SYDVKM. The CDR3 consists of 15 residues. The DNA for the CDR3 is TGTGCCAGCAGTCTAACCGGGACACTCTCCTACGAGCAGTACTTC. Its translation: CASSLTGTLSYEQYF.

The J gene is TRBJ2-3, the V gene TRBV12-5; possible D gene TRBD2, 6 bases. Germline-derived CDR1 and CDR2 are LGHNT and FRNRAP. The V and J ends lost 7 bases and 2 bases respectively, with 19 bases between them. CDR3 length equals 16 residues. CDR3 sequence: CASASPIAAVTDTQYF. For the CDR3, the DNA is TGTGCTAGTGCGTCACCTATAGCGGCGGTCACAGATACGCAGTATTTT.

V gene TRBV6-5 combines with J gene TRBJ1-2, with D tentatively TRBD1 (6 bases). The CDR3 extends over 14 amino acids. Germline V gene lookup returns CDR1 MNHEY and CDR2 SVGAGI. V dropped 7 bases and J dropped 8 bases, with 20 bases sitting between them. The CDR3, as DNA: TGTGCCAGCACCAGCCAGGGGCGCACTCCCGGCTACACCTTC. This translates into CASTSQGRTPGYTF.

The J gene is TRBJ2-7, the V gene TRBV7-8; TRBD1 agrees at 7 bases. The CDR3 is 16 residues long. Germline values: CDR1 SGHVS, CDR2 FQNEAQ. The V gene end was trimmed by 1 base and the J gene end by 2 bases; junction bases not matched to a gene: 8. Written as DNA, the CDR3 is TGTGCCAGCAGCTTAGGACGGGCAGGGGGACCCTACGAGCAGTACTTC. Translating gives CASSLGRAGGPYEQYF.

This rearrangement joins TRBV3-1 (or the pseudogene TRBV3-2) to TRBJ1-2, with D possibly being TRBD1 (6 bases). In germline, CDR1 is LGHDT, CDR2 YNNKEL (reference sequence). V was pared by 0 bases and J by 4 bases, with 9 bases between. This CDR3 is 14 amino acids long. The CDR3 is CASSQDGRGYGYTF. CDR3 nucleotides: TGTGCCAGCAGCCAAGATGGCAGGGGCTATGGCTACACCTTC.

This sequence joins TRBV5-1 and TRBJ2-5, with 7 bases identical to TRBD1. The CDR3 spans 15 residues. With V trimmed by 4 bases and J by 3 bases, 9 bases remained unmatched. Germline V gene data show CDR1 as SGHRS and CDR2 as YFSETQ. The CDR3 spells CASSQLVQGKETQYF. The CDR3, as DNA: TGCGCCAGCAGCCAATTAGTACAGGGGAAAGAGACCCAGTACTTC.

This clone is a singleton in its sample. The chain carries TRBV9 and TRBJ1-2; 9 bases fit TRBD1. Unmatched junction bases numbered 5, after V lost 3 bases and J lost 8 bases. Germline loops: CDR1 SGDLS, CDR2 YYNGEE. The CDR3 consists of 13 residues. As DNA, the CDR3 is TGTGCCAGCAGCGAGGGACAGGGATACGGCTACACCTTC. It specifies CASSEGQGYGYTF.

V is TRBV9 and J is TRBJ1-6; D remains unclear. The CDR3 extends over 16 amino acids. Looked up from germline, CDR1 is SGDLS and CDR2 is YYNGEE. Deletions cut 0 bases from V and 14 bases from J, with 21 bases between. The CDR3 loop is CASSVDRNGRVGTLHF. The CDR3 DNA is TGTGCCAGCAGCGTAGATAGGAACGGGAGGGTGGGCACCCTCCACTTT.

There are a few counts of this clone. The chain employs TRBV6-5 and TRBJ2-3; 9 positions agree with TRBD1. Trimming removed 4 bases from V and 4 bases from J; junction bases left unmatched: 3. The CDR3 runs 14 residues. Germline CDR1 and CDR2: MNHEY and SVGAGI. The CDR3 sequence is CASSSDRGADTQYF. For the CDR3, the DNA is TGTGCCAGCAGTTCCGACAGGGGGGCAGATACGCAGTATTTT.

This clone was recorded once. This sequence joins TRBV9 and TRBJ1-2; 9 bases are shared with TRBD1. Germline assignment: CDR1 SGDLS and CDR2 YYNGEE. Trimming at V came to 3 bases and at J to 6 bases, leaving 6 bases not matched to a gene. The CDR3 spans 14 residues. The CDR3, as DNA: TGTGCCAGCAGCGCCCCCGGGACAGGGAATGGCTACACCTTC. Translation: CASSAPGTGNGYTF.

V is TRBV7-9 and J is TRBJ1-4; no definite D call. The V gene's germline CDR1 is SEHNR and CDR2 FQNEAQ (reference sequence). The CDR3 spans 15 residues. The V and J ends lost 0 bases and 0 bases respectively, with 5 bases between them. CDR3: CASSLATSTNEKLFF. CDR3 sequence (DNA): TGTGCCAGCAGCTTAGCGACTTCAACTAATGAAAAACTGTTTTTT.

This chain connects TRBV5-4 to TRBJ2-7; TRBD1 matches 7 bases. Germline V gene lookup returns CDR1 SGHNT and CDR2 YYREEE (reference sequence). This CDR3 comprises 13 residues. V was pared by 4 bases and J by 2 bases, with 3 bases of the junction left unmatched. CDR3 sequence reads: CASSPGTAYEQYF. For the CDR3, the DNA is TGTGCCAGCAGCCCAGGGACAGCCTACGAGCAGTACTTC.

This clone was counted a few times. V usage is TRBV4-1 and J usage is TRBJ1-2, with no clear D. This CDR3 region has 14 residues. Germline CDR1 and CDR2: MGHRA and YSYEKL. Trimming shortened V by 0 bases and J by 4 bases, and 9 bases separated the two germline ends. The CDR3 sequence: CASSQEGSSYGYTF. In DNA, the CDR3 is TGCGCCAGCAGCCAAGAGGGCAGCAGCTATGGCTACACCTTC.